Listed here are 21 T cell receptor beta chains from one sample, sequenced in a study of cytomegalovirus exposure and HLA in healthy donors (dated by TCRdb to 2016 to 2017). Library prep was done by the immunoSEQ multiplex PCR assay. For the multiplex PCR, a mixture combining 60 forward primers for TCR Vbeta segments and 13 reverse primers for TCR Jbeta segments was used. Entries here come from immuneACCESS through TCRdb and include only in-frame sequences with V and J called. Some clones fail to appear in such tables; in the studies checked, an unresolved V gene covers under half of the shortfall, and the cause of the remainder is unknown. The sample table records tens of thousands of clones; about 79% of these occur just once. The ten most abundant clones make up about 4% of the sample. The sample taken for sequencing was PBMCs. All receptors come from a man in his forties or fifties in good health and CMV-seronegative.

V usage is TRBV11-3 and J usage is TRBJ2-7, with 9 bases that match TRBD1. CDR1 and CDR2 from the germline V gene are SGHNT and YENEEA. CDR3 size: 14 residues. Trimming cost V 4 bases and J 2 bases; bases outside gene matches: 3. The CDR3 is CASSSGTGPYEQYF. Written as DNA, the CDR3 is TGTGCCAGCAGCTCCGGGACAGGGCCCTACGAGCAGTACTTC.

The J gene is TRBJ2-7, the V gene TRBV11-3, with 8 bases aligning to TRBD1. Germline lookup yields CDR1 SGHNT and CDR2 YENEEA. CDR3 length: 13 residues. J was trimmed by 5 bases and V by 5 bases; bases with no gene match: 5. The CDR3 is CASSDRGFDEQYF. In DNA form, the CDR3 reads TGTGCCAGCAGCGACAGGGGTTTCGACGAGCAGTACTTC. The whole variable domain, remainder taken from reference TRBV11-3 and TRBJ2-7, is EAGVVQSPRYKIIEKKQPVAFWCNPISGHNTLYWYLQNLGQGPELLIRYENEEAVDDSQLPKDRFSAERLKGVDSTLKIQPAELGDSAVYLCASSDRGFDEQYFGPGTRLTVT.

The table lists this clone with a few counts. This chain joins TRBV19 and TRBJ2-5; 7 bases agree with TRBD2. CDR1 is LNHDA and CDR2 is SQIVND in the germline V gene (reference sequence). CDR3 size: 12 residues. Trimming took 4 bases from V and 4 from J; bases not matched to a gene: 0. The CDR3 DNA reads as TGTGCCAGTAGTAGCGGGAGAGAGACCCAGTACTTC. This encodes CASSSGRETQYF. The full variable domain, its missing parts supplied by reference TRBV19 and TRBJ2-5, is DGGITQSPKYLFRKEGQNVTLSCEQNLNHDAMYWYRQDPGQGLRLIYYSQIVNDFQKGDIAEGYSVSREKKESFPLTVTSAQKNPTAFYLCASSSGRETQYFGPGTRLLVL.

The V call is TRBV28, the J call TRBJ1-1; a weak D match, TRBD1 (6 bases). CDR3 size: 14 residues. V lost 9 bases and J 2 bases, leaving 16 bases between the germline ends. CDR1 is MDHEN and CDR2 is SYDVKM in the germline V gene. This chain's CDR3 is CASTYGTINTEAFF. The DNA of the CDR3 is TGTGCCAGTACCTACGGGACAATCAACACTGAAGCTTTCTTT.

The rearrangement joins TRBV4-3 to TRBJ2-1; 7 nucleotides align to TRBD2. The V and J ends lost 2 bases and 0 bases, in that order; junction bases with no gene match: 7. The CDR3 loop spans 17 amino acids. Germline CDR1 and CDR2: LGHNA and YSLEER. CDR3 in amino acids: CASSQTFSGRSYNEQFF. DNA for the CDR3: TGCGCCAGCAGCCAAACATTTAGCGGGCGCTCCTACAATGAGCAGTTCTTC.

The chain is built from TRBV5-1 and TRBJ2-7; no clear D gene. Deletions cut 0 bases from V and 12 bases from J, with 13 bases between. The CDR3 has 12 amino acids. The germline gives CDR1 SGHRS, CDR2 YFSETQ. CDR3 DNA sequence: TGCGCCAGCAGCTTGGCGGGTAGTACGTGGTACTTC. Its protein product is CASSLAGSTWYF.

V gene TRBV10-3 combines with J gene TRBJ2-3, with a tentative D call TRBD1 (6 bases). The germline V gene has CDR1 ENHRY and CDR2 SYGVKD. V was trimmed by 2 bases and J by 1 base, leaving 7 bases between them. The CDR3 sequence is 14 residues long. The CDR3 coding sequence is TGTGCCATCAGTGAGGGGGGCCGCACAGATACGCAGTATTTT. Amino acids: CAISEGGRTDTQYF.

The gene calls are TRBV10-1 and TRBJ2-2; D possibly corresponds to TRBD2 (6 bases). V lost 6 bases and J lost 0, with 11 bases in between. Looked up from germline, CDR1 is WNHNN and CDR2 is SYGVQD (reference sequence). The CDR3 has 15 residues. In DNA, the CDR3 is TGCGCCAGCAGCCGGACTACCCCGAACACCGGGGAGCTGTTTTTT. Amino acid sequence: CASSRTTPNTGELFF.

V and J are TRBV7-9 and TRBJ2-3; possible D gene TRBD1, 6 bases. Between the trimmed V and J ends, which lost 0 bases and 3 bases, there was a span of 16 bases. Germline V gene data show CDR1 as SEHNR and CDR2 as FQNEAQ (reference sequence). The CDR3 length is 17 residues. The DNA of the CDR3 is TGTGCCAGCAGCTTAGCCCTTTTGGGGGCTGGGACAGATACGCAGTATTTT. It encodes CASSLALLGAGTDTQYF.

This clone was found a few times. The chain joins TRBV4-2 to TRBJ2-1; 11 positions agree with TRBD2. The germline CDR1 and CDR2 sequences are LGHNA and YNFKEQ. J was trimmed by 2 bases and V by 3 bases; bases with no gene match: 6. The CDR3 runs to 17 residues. The chain's CDR3 is CASSHLLAGGAYNEQFF. The CDR3 bases are TGTGCCAGCAGCCACCTCCTAGCGGGAGGAGCCTACAATGAGCAGTTCTTC.

The V gene is TRBV7-3, the J gene TRBJ1-2; TRBD1 aligns across 11 bases. The V and J ends lost 3 bases and 0 bases, in that order; junction bases with no gene match: 12. The CDR3 is made up of 19 amino acids. Germline CDR1 and CDR2: SGHTA and FQGTGA. The CDR3 bases are TGTGCCAGCAGCTTTATACCGGGACAGGGGGAACCCACTAACTATGGCTACACCTTC. This gives the protein CASSFIPGQGEPTNYGYTF.

This chain joins TRBV9 and TRBJ1-3; D is uncertain. This CDR3 has 14 residues. Germline values: CDR1 SGDLS, CDR2 YYNGEE. V dropped 0 bases and J dropped 4 bases, with 8 bases sitting between them. CDR3 sequence (DNA): TGTGCCAGCAGCGTAGCTACGGGGGGAAACACCATATATTTT. Its translation is CASSVATGGNTIYF. Using reference TRBV9 and TRBJ1-3 for the parts outside the CDR3, the full variable domain is DSGVTQTPKHLITATGQRVTLRCSPRSGDLSVYWYQQSLDQGLQFLIQYYNGEERAKGNILERFSAQQFPDLHSELNLSSLELGDSALYFCASSVATGGNTIYFGEGSWLTVV.

The V call is TRBV5-1, the J call TRBJ1-1; D may be TRBD1 (6 bases). Trimming shortened V by 4 bases and J by 8 bases, and 18 bases separated the two germline ends. CDR1 SGHRS and CDR2 YFSETQ come from the germline V gene. This CDR3 contains 14 residues. The CDR3 spells CASSPGGGGTEAFF. DNA of the CDR3: TGCGCCAGCAGCCCCGGCGGGGGGGGGACAGAAGCTTTCTTT.

This chain uses TRBV19 with TRBJ2-2; D is unresolved. CDR3 length: 13 residues. The germline V gene has CDR1 LNHDA and CDR2 SQIVND (reference sequence). Trimming stripped 1 base from V and 6 bases from J, with 6 bases between. This CDR3 is CASSIASAGELFF. DNA for the CDR3: TGTGCCAGTAGTATAGCGTCGGCCGGGGAGCTGTTTTTT.

The chain employs TRBV7-2 and TRBJ1-2, with 10 bases identical to TRBD1. This CDR3 spans 17 amino acids. CDR1 is SGHTA, CDR2 FQGNSA, per germline. The trim removed 5 bases at V and 9 bases at J, leaving 18 bases unmatched. The CDR3 DNA reads as TGTGCCAGCAGCCACCGACCTCTTCCAGGGACAGGGGATAGCTACACCTTC. Protein product: CASSHRPLPGTGDSYTF.

V usage is TRBV11-1 and J usage is TRBJ2-2, with 8 bases that match TRBD1. The CDR3 spans 15 residues. V shed 1 base and J 6 bases; nucleotides not matched to a gene: 4. Per the germline V gene, CDR1 is SGHAT and CDR2 is FQDESV (reference sequence). CDR3 sequence: CASSLEQGVSGELFF. The CDR3 bases are TGTGCCAGCAGCTTAGAACAGGGGGTGTCCGGGGAGCTGTTTTTT.

V gene TRBV9 combines with J gene TRBJ1-6, with 12 positions matching TRBD1. This CDR3 region has 17 residues. From germline, CDR1 is SGDLS and CDR2 YYNGEE. V lost 4 bases and J lost 7; bases outside the gene matches: 9. CDR3 sequence reads: CASSTGTGGAGNSPLHF. The CDR3 DNA sequence: TGTGCCAGCAGCACCGGGACAGGGGGCGCGGGAAATTCACCCCTCCACTTT.

The chain recombines TRBV9 with TRBJ2-5; a possible D gene is TRBD2 (5 bases). From germline, CDR1 is SGDLS and CDR2 YYNGEE. V lost 0 bases and J lost 1, with 13 bases in between. CDR3 length: 16 amino acids. The CDR3 protein is CASSVAASSSQETQYF. The CDR3 DNA reads as TGTGCCAGCAGCGTAGCAGCGTCTAGCAGCCAAGAGACCCAGTACTTC. Combining the CDR3 with reference TRBV9 and TRBJ2-5 gives the whole variable domain DSGVTQTPKHLITATGQRVTLRCSPRSGDLSVYWYQQSLDQGLQFLIQYYNGEERAKGNILERFSAQQFPDLHSELNLSSLELGDSALYFCASSVAASSSQETQYFGPGTRLLVL.

The J gene is TRBJ2-1, the V gene TRBV28; 7 positions match TRBD1. The CDR3 runs 14 residues. From germline, CDR1 is MDHEN and CDR2 SYDVKM. The trim removed 7 bases at V and 2 bases at J, leaving 5 bases unmatched. CDR3 region: CASTPGQTYNEQFF. As DNA, the CDR3 is TGTGCCAGCACCCCGGGACAGACCTACAATGAGCAGTTCTTC. Variable domain in full (rest from reference TRBV28 and TRBJ2-1): DVKVTQSSRYLVKRTGEKVFLECVQDMDHENMFWYRQDPGLGLRLIYFSYDVKMKEKGDIPEGYSVSREKKERFSLILESASTNQTSMYLCASTPGQTYNEQFFGPGTRLTVL.

The chain combines TRBV5-1 with TRBJ2-6; D gene unclear. The V end lost 3 bases, the J end lost 2 bases, and 9 bases lay between the germline ends. The CDR3 loop spans 15 amino acids. Per germline, CDR1 SGHRS and CDR2 YFSETQ. This CDR3 is CASSSSYPGANVLTF. The CDR3 DNA follows: TGCGCCAGCAGCTCCTCCTACCCTGGGGCCAACGTCCTGACTTTC.

This chain links TRBV15 with TRBJ2-5; the match to TRBD1 covers 8 bases. There are 13 residues in the CDR3. Germline assignment: CDR1 LNHNV and CDR2 YYDKDF (reference sequence). V shed 5 bases, J shed 2 bases, and the junction held 1 base outside the gene matches. The CDR3 DNA is TGTGCCACCAGCCGGACAGGGCAAGAGACCCAGTACTTC. It encodes CATSRTGQETQYF.